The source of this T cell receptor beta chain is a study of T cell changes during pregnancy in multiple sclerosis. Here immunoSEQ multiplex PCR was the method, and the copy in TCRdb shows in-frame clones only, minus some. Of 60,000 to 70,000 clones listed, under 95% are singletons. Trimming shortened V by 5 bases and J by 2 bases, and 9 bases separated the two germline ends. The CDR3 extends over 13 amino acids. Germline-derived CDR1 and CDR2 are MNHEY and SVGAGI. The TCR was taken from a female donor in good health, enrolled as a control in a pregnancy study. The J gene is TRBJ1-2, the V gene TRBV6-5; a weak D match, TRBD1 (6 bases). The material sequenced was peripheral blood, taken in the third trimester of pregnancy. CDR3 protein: CASSPTGNYGYTF. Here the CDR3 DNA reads TGTGCCAGCAGTCCCACAGGGAACTATGGCTACACCTTC.